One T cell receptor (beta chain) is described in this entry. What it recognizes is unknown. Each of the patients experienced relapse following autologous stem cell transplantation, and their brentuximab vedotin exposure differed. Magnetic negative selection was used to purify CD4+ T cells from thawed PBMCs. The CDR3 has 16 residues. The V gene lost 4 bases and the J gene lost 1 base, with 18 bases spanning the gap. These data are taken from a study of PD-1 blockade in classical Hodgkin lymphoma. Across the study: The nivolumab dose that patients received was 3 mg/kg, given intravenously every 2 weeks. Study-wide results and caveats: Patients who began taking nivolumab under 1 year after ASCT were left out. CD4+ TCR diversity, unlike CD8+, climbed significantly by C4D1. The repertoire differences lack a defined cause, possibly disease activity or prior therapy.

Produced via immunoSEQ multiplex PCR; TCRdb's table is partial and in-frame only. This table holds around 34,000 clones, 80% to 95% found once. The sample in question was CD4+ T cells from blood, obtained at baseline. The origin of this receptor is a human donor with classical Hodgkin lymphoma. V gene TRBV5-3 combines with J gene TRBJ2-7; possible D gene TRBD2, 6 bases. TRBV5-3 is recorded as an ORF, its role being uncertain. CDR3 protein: CARSGRDGDFSYEQYF. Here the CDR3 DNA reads TGTGCCAGAAGCGGCCGGGACGGGGACTTTTCCTACGAGCAGTACTTC.